At least ten counts were recorded for the clone carrying this TCR beta chain. No antigen is known for it. This sample was taken from a study of read filtering for tumor transcriptome and immune sequencing. Study background: Mean patient age was approximately 66 years, range 47 to 80; around 17 male, around 14 female. Fewer than ten patients were R-ISS I, more than 15 were R-ISS II, roughly 7 were R-ISS III. Overall study results and limits: This fraction held mixed bone marrow immune cells after CD138-negative sorting. Approximately 80% of IR-seq clonotypes had one read, totaling 3% to 4.5% of reads; RNA-seq: 74.6% and 44.6%.

This library used roughly 400 ng RNA and molecular barcoded adaptors spanning alpha/delta and beta/gamma chains. A single record per CDR3 protein comes from TCRdb applying MiXCR to the reads. The sample has about 62,000 distinct CDR3 sequences, around a fifth seen once; the top ten hold about a tenth. J gave up 2 bases and V 3 bases, and 8 bases lay outside the gene matches. Germline V gene data show CDR1 as SGHRS and CDR2 as YFSETQ. The CDR3 is 18 amino acids. J is TRBJ2-5 and V is TRBV5-1, with 15 bases matching TRBD2. This TCR came from a donor aged 40 or over with multiple myeloma. Sequenced input: a population of CD138-negative cells sorted from bone marrow. The CDR3 DNA reads TGCGCCAGCAGCTCGCGGACTAGCGGGAGGGTCGGGCAAGAGACCCAGTACTTC. Encoded protein: CASSSRTSGRVGQETQYF.